These 14 T cell receptor beta chains were all obtained from the same sample, sequenced in a study of T-cell reconstitution after alpha-beta-depleted transplantation in children. Construction of the TCRbeta library involved unique molecular identifiers. TCRdb processed the PCR reads anew with MiXCR; each CDR3 protein has one entry. The table has 640,000 or so distinct CDR3 sequences, 16% seen once. The material was PBMCs from the stem cell graft donor, obtained from the stem cell graft. The receptors were gathered from a human donor who donated a stem cell graft to a child with acute myeloid leukemia.

This clonotype has a handful of counts. The chain uses TRBV25-1 and TRBJ2-3; D is ambiguous. Germline V lookup: CDR1 MGHDK, CDR2 SYGVNS. This CDR3 has 14 amino acids. The V and J ends lost 4 bases and 0 bases respectively, with 8 bases between them. CDR3 amino acids: CASSVSPSTDTQYF. For the CDR3, the DNA is TGTGCCAGCAGTGTATCTCCTAGCACAGATACGCAGTATTTT.

In its sample, this clonotype was seen many times. The chain recombines TRBV20-1 with TRBJ2-6; TRBD1 is a possible D gene (6 bases). With 7 bases removed from V and 0 bases from J, the gap between germline ends came to 13 bases. The length of the CDR3 is 15 residues. Germline CDR1 and CDR2: DFQATT and SNEGSKA (reference sequence). The CDR3 protein is CSGDIPFSGANVLTF. CDR3 nucleotide sequence: TGCAGTGGGGACATACCGTTCTCTGGGGCCAACGTCCTGACTTTC.

This clonotype was counted between two and nine times. V and J are TRBV12-3 or TRBV12-4 and TRBJ1-1, with unresolved D. The CDR3 extends over 14 amino acids. V dropped 2 bases and J dropped 5 bases, with 12 bases sitting between them. The CDR3 reads CASSLKGWKTEAFF. For the CDR3, the DNA is TGTGCCAGCAGTTTAAAGGGATGGAAAACTGAAGCTTTCTTT.

CDR3 protein: CASSPQGQNQPQHF. CDR3 in DNA: TGTGCCAGCTCACCACAAGGACAAAATCAGCCCCAGCATTTT. The V call is TRBV18, the J call TRBJ1-5, with D maybe TRBD1 (5 bases). The germline V gene has CDR1 KGHSH and CDR2 LQKENI. The V end was cut by 1 base, the J end by 4 bases, with 8 bases between. This CDR3 is 14 amino acids long.

The chain employs TRBV20-1 and TRBJ2-1; no clear D gene. The CDR3 spans 14 residues. Germline V gene data show CDR1 as DFQATT and CDR2 as SNEGSKA (reference sequence). Trimming stripped 5 bases from V and 7 bases from J, with 18 bases between. This CDR3 reads CSASPKRRMNEQFF. The DNA of the CDR3 is TGCAGTGCTTCACCTAAGAGACGGATGAATGAGCAGTTCTTC.

This clonotype has ten or more counts. This CDR3 reads CATSSRLAGYNEQFF. Written as DNA, the CDR3 is TGTGCCACCAGCAGTCGACTAGCGGGGTACAATGAGCAGTTCTTC. J is TRBJ2-1 and V is TRBV15, with TRBD2 matching 11 bases. With V trimmed by 3 bases and J by 4 bases, 2 bases remained unmatched. CDR3 length: 15 amino acids. Germline CDR1 is LNHNV and CDR2 is YYDKDF (reference sequence).

As for this clonotype: A much larger clone lies a single base off, so this may be a read error. DNA of the CDR3: TGCAGTGCGAGCTCAGGGTCGGTTAACTATGGCTACACCTTC. Its translation: CSASSGSVNYGYTF. V usage is TRBV20-1 and J usage is TRBJ1-2; tentatively, D is TRBD1 (5 bases). The CDR3 consists of 14 residues. The V end lost 6 bases, the J end lost 1 base, and 15 bases lay between the germline ends. Germline V gives CDR1 DFQATT, CDR2 SNEGSKA (reference sequence).

This clonotype was counted only a few times. DNA for the CDR3: TGCGCCAGCTCAGTACTAGCGGGGGGACATAATGAGCAGTTCTTC. It translates to CASSVLAGGHNEQFF. The rearrangement uses TRBV5-1 and TRBJ2-1, with 12 bases that match TRBD2. The CDR3 runs 15 residues. Germline V gene data show CDR1 as SGHRS and CDR2 as YFSETQ. V was clipped by 7 bases and J by 7 bases; unmatched bases: 9.

This clonotype was detected only a few times. This chain joins TRBV7-2 and TRBJ2-1, with D unclear. CDR3 length: 13 amino acids. Trimming took 5 bases from V and 13 from J, leaving 18 bases between them. Germline V lookup: CDR1 SGHTA, CDR2 FQGNSA. CDR3 in DNA: TGTGCCAGCAGCCCCTCTTGGTTGGGCCGCCAGTTCTTC. It yields the protein CASSPSWLGRQFF. The entire variable domain, with the rest obtained from reference TRBV7-2 and TRBJ2-1, is as follows: GAGVSQSPSNKVTEKGKDVELRCDPISGHTALYWYRQSLGQGLEFLIYFQGNSAPDKSGLPSDRFSAERTGGSVSTLTIQRTQQEDSAVYLCASSPSWLGRQFFGPGTRLTVL.

This clonotype has a handful of counts. The gene calls are TRBV18 and TRBJ1-1; D unclear. Germline V gene sequence: CDR1 KGHSH, CDR2 LQKENI. The CDR3 is 15 residues long. The V end was cut by 3 bases, the J end by 3 bases, with 14 bases between. The CDR3 DNA reads TGTGCCAGCTCACCGGAGAGTCTGTTTTACACTGAAGCTTTCTTT. It is translated as CASSPESLFYTEAFF.

The J gene is TRBJ1-1, the V gene TRBV25-1, with D uncertain. Trimming pared 0 bases from V and 1 base from J, leaving 9 bases between. CDR1 and CDR2 (germline): MGHDK, SYGVNS. The CDR3 sequence is 15 residues long. This CDR3 reads CASSEYFGPNTEAFF. The CDR3 DNA is TGTGCCAGCAGTGAATACTTTGGTCCGAACACTGAAGCTTTCTTT.

Regarding this clonotype: This could be a read error, since a much larger clone is one nucleotide away. The chain recombines TRBV20-1 with TRBJ1-1; the D gene is possibly TRBD1 (6 bases). CDR3 length: 15 amino acids. CDR1 DFQATT and CDR2 SNEGSKA come from the germline V gene (reference sequence). The CDR3 here is CCARRPGEWNTEAFF. CDR3 DNA: TGCTGTGCTAGAAGACCAGGGGAATGGAACACTGAAGCTTTCTTT.

This clonotype was seen at least ten times. This chain links TRBV6-1 with TRBJ1-2; D may be TRBD1 (6 bases). Germline V gene lookup returns CDR1 MNHNS and CDR2 SASEGT. V was pared by 0 bases and J by 4 bases, with 9 bases between. This CDR3 spans 14 amino acids. The CDR3 sequence is CASSEADSGYGYTF. The CDR3 DNA sequence: TGTGCCAGCAGTGAAGCGGACAGTGGCTATGGCTACACCTTC.

Concerning this clonotype itself: A much larger clone differs from this one at a single base, so this may be a read error. This chain links TRBV20-1 with TRBJ2-3; a weak D match, TRBD2 (5 bases). Germline loops: CDR1 DFQATT, CDR2 SNEGSKA (reference sequence). The CDR3 is made up of 14 amino acids. With 4 bases removed from V and 4 bases from J, the gap between germline ends came to 15 bases. The CDR3 reads CSAISATLADTQYF. For the CDR3, the DNA is TGCAGTGCTATTAGCGCTACGTTAGCAGATACGCAGTATTTT.